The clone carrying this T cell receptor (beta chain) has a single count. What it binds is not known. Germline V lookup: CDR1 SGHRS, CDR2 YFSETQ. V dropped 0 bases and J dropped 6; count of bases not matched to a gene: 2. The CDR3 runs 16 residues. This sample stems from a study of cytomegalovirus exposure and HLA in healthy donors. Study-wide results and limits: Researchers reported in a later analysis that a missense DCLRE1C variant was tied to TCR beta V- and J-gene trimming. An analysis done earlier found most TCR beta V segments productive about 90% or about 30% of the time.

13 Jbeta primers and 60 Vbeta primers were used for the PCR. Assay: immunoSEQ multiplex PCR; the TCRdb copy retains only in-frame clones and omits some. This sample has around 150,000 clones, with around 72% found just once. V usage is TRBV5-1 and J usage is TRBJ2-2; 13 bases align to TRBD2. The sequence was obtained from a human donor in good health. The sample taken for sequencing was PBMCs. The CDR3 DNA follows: TGCGCCAGCAGCTTGGTAGGACTAGCGGGAGCCGGGGAGCTGTTTTTT. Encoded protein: CASSLVGLAGAGELFF. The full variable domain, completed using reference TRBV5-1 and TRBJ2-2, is KAGVTQTPRYLIKTRGQQVTLSCSPISGHRSVSWYQQTPGQGLQFLFEYFSETQRNKGNFPGRFSGRQFSNSRSEMNVSTLELGDSALYLCASSLVGLAGAGELFFGEGSRLTVL.